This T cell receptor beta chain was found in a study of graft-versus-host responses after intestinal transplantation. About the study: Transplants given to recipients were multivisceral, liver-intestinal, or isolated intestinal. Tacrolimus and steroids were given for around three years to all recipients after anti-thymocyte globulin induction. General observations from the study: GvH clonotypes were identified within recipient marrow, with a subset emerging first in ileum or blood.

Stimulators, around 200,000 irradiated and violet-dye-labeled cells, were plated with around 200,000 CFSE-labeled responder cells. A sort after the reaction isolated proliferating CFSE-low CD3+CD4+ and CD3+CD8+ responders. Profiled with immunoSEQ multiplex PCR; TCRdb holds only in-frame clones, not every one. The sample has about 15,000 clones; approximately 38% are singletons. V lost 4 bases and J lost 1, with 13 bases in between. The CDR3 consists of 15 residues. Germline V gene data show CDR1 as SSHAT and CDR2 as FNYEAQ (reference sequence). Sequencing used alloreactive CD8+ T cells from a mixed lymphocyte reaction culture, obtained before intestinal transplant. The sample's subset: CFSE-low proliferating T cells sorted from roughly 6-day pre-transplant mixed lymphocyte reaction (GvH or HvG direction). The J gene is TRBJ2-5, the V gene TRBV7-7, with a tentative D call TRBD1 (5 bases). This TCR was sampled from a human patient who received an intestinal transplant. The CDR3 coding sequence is TGTGCCAGCAGCTCAGCCGACAGTCCCCAAGAGACCCAGTACTTC. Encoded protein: CASSSADSPQETQYF. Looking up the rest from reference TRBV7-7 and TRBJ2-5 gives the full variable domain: GAGVSQSPRYKVTKRGQDVTLRCDPISSHATLYWYQQALGQGPEFLTYFNYEAQPDKSGLPSDRFSAERPEGSISTLTIQRTEQRDSAMYRCASSSADSPQETQYFGPGTRLLVL.